This T cell receptor beta chain was observed in a study of blood T cell repertoires in COVID-19. Overall study context: Some COVID-19 samples were acute and others convalescent; all came from the United States, Italy and Spain. PBMCs, B-cell-depleted T cells, or T cells provided the cDNA or gDNA that made up the material.

V lost 6 bases to trimming and J lost 8 bases, with 13 bases between them. CDR1 MNHEY and CDR2 SVGAGI come from the germline V gene. CDR3 length equals 12 residues. Using immunoSEQ multiplex PCR, the repertoire was profiled, and TCRdb retains in-frame clones only, with some absent. The repertoire holds some 130,000 clones, with about 90% as singletons. This clonotype originated in an older woman with acute or convalescent COVID-19. The chain couples TRBV6-5 to TRBJ1-2; maybe TRBD1 (6 bases). Sequencing used peripheral blood. The DNA for the CDR3 is TGTGCCAGCAGCTCACAGGGAAGGGGCTACACCTTC. Amino acids: CASSSQGRGYTF.